This T cell receptor beta chain is from a study of Ad26.COV2.S vaccination and SARS-CoV-2 variants. Here immunoSEQ multiplex PCR was the method, and the copy in TCRdb shows in-frame clones only, minus some. The sample contains around 450,000 clones, 89% of which appear only once. The ends were cut back, 6 bases at V and 5 bases at J, with 7 bases in the middle. Germline CDR1 is DFQATT and CDR2 is SNEGSKA (reference sequence). The CDR3 consists of 10 residues. The treatment denotes: 15 to 20 received Ad26.COV2.S at low or high dose, single or two shots; several received placebo; per-sample allocation not given. Repertoires come from day 63 after the first vaccine or placebo injection.

The sample here was peripheral blood, taken in a trial of Ad26.COV2.S vaccine versus placebo. This chain uses TRBV20-1 with TRBJ2-5; no firm D call. The source of this sequence is a person aged 18-65 years who received the Ad26.COV2.S COVID-19 vaccine or a placebo. CDR3 sequence reads: CSASDETQYF. The DNA for the CDR3 is TGCAGTGCCAGCGACGAGACCCAGTACTTC.